This is a list of T cell receptor beta chains from one sample in a study of early T cells in non-severe SARS-CoV-2 infection. A single record per CDR3 protein comes from TCRdb applying MiXCR to the 5' RACE reads. The repertoire holds approximately 46,000 distinct CDR3 sequences, about 9.3% seen once, with about 16% in the top ten. The sequenced sample was whole blood. Source of these receptors: an adult who was a healthcare worker with PCR-confirmed SARS-CoV-2 infection or an uninfected control (not recorded which). Both conserved end residues are part of each CDR3. D genes are given only for firm matches. The listing skips clone size in some rows; elsewhere it reads once, few, many or a size class.

j_call clone_size d_call cdr3_length v_call cdr3_nt cdr3_aa
TRBJ2-2 many . 13 TRBV7-3 TGTGCCAGCAGCTCGAGTTACACCGGGGAGCTGTTTTTT CASSSSYTGELFF
TRBJ2-3 few TRBD1 15 TRBV14 TGTGCCAGCAGCCCCGGACAGGTTGGGGCAGATACGCAGTATTTT CASSPGQVGADTQYF
TRBJ1-1 many . 12 TRBV20-1 TGCAGTGCTAGACAGCCGAACACTGAAGCTTTCTTT CSARQPNTEAFF
TRBJ2-7 few TRBD2 13 TRBV6-1 TGTGCCAGCAGGTCTAGCGGTCCTCGGGAGCAGTACTTC CASRSSGPREQYF
TRBJ2-7 many . 13 TRBV5-6 TGTGCCAGCAGCTTGAGTAGCTCCTACGAGCAGTACTTC CASSLSSSYEQYF
TRBJ1-3 . . 14 TRBV30 TGTGCCTGGTCGGACGTGGACTCTGGAAACACCATATATTTT CAWSDVDSGNTIYF
TRBJ2-3 . . 14 TRBV27 TGTGCCAGCAGTCCCCGCCCAGGCACAGATACGCAGTATTTT CASSPRPGTDTQYF
TRBJ2-2 many TRBD2 14 TRBV29-1 TGCAGCGTGACGGGACTAGCGGGTACCGGGGAGCTGTTTTTT CSVTGLAGTGELFF
TRBJ2-3 few . 15 TRBV15 TGTGCCACCAGCCTAGCCCCATTTTCCACAGATACGCAGTATTTT CATSLAPFSTDTQYF
TRBJ2-1 . . 14 TRBV5-1 TGCGCCAGCAGCTTGGAAATCGGCGAAAATGAGCAGTTCTTC CASSLEIGENEQFF
TRBJ2-2 many . 13 TRBV29-1 TGCAGCGTTGATGACAGGAAGACCGGGGAGCTGTTTTTT CSVDDRKTGELFF
TRBJ2-1 many . 15 TRBV25-1 TGTGCCAGCAGTGGAGGCCGTCCTGGCCTGGATGAGCAGTTCTTC CASSGGRPGLDEQFF
TRBJ2-2 . TRBD2 15 TRBV11-2 TGTGCCAGCAGGAGGTCTAGCGGGAACACCGGGGAGCTGTTTTTT CASRRSSGNTGELFF